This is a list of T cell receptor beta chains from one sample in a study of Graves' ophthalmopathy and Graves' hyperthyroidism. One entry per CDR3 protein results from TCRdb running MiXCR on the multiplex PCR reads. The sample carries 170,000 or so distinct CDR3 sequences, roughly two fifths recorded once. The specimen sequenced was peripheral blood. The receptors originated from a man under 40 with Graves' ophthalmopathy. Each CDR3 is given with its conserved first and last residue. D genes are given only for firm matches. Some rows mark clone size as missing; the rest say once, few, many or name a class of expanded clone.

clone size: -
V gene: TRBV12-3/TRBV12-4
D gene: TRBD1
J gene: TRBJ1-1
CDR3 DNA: TGTGCCAGCAGTTTGACAGGGAATCGCCCTGAAGCTTTCTTT
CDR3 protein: CASSLTGNRPEAFF

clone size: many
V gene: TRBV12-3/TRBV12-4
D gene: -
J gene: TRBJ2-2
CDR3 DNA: TGTGCCAGCTCACTAGTGAGGGCCGGGGAGCTGTTTTTT
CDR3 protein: CASSLVRAGELFF

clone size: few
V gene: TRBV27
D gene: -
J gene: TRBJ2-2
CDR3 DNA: TGTGCCAGCAGGGATTACACCGGGGAGCTGTTTTTT
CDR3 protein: CASRDYTGELFF

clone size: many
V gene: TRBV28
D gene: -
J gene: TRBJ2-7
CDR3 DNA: TGTGCCAGCAGAGAAACAGGTTCCCCCAACGAGCAGTACTTC
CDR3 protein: CASRETGSPNEQYF

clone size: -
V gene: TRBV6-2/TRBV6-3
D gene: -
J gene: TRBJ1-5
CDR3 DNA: TGTGCCAGCAGCGTTCCCGGGCCAAGCAATCAGCCCCAGCATTTT
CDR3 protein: CASSVPGPSNQPQHF

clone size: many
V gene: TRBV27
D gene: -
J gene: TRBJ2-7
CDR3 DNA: TGTGCCAGCAGGCTTGACGCTGGGCGACGCGAGCAGTACTTC
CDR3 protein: CASRLDAGRREQYF

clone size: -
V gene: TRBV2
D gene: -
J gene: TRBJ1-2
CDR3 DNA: TGTGCCAGCAGCGCACAGGGCCGGTATGGCTACACCTTC
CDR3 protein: CASSAQGRYGYTF

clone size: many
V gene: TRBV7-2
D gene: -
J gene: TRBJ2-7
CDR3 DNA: TGTGCCAGCAGCTGGGGACCGACCTACGAGCAGTACTTC
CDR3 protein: CASSWGPTYEQYF

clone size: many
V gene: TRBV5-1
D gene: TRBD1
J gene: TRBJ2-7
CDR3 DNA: TGCGCCAGCAGCTCCCGGGACAGGGCCTCCTACGAGCAGTACTTC
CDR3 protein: CASSSRDRASYEQYF

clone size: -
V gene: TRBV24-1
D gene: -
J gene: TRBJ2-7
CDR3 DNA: TGTGCCACCAGAGAGGGGGGAAGCTCCTACGAGCAGTACTTC
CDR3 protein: CATREGGSSYEQYF

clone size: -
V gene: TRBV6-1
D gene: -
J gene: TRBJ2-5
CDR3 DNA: TGTGCCAGCAGGAACACAGCCCAAGAGACCCAGTACTTC
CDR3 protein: CASRNTAQETQYF

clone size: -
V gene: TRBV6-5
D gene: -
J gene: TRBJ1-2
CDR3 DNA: TGTGCCAGCAGTTACTTAACAGGGAATGGCTACACCTTC
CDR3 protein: CASSYLTGNGYTF

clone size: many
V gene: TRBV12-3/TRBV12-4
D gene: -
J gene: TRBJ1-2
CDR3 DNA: TGTGCCAGCAGTTTTAGGACAGACTATGGCTACACCTTC
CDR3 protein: CASSFRTDYGYTF

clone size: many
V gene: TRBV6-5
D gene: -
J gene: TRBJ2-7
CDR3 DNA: TGTGCCAGCAGTTACCAGCAGGGCCGATACGAGCAGTACTTC
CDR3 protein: CASSYQQGRYEQYF

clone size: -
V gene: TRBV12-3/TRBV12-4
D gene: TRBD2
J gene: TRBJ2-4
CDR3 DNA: TGTGCCAGCAGTTCGCTTTCGGGAGGCAAAAACATTCAGTACTTC
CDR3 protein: CASSSLSGGKNIQYF

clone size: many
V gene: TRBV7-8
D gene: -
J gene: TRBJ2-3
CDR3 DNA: TGTGCCAGCAGCTTAGGGCCGACCACAGATACGCAGTATTTT
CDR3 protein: CASSLGPTTDTQYF

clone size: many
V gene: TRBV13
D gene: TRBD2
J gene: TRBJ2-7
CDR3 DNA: TGTGCCAGCAGCCCGGGGAGCGGGGACGAGCAGTACTTC
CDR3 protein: CASSPGSGDEQYF

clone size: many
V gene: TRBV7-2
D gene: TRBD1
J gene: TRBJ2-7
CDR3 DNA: TGTGCCAGCAGCCCAGGACAGGGGGCCCACGAGCAGTACTTC
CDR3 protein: CASSPGQGAHEQYF

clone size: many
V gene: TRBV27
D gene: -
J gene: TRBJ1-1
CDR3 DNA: TGTGCCAGTGGGATTTATCAAGCTTTCTTT
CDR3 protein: CASGIYQAFF

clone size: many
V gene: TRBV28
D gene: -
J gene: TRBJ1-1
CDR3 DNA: TGTGCCAGCAGTGCCGGGACGGCGAACACTGAAGCTTTCTTT
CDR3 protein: CASSAGTANTEAFF

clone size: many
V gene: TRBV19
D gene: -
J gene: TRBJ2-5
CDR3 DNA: TGTGCCAGTTCCCCCCGGGGACGGGAAGAGACCCAGTACTTC
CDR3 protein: CASSPRGREETQYF

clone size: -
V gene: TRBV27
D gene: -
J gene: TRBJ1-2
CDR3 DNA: TGTGCCAGCAGTTTAATCGGGGGGGACTATGGCTACACCTTC
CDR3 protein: CASSLIGGDYGYTF

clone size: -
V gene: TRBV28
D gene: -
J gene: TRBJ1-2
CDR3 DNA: TGTGCCAGCAGTCCCGGGGGGGCAAGTGGCTACACCTTC
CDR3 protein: CASSPGGASGYTF

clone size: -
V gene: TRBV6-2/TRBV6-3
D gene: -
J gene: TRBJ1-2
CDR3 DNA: TGTGCCAGCAGGTTCAGCGAAACACTTGGCTACACCTTC
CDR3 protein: CASRFSETLGYTF

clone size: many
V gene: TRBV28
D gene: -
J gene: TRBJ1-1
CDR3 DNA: TGTGCCAGCAGCCCCTTCCGGGCTTCGAAGTCGGACACTGAAGCTTTCTTT
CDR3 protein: CASSPFRASKSDTEAFF

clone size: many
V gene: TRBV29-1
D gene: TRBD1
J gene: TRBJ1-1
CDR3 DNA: TGCAGCGTTCGCGGGACAGCTGAAGCTTTCTTT
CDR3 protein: CSVRGTAEAFF

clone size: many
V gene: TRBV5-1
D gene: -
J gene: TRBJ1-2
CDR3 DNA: TGCGCCAGCAGCTTGGAGTTGAGTCGGGCCCTTGGCTACACCTTC
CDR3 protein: CASSLELSRALGYTF

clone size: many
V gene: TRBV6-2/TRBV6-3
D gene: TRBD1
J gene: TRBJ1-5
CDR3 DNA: TGTGCCAGCAGTAAGGGACAGGGCTTAAATCAGCCCCAGCATTTT
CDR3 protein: CASSKGQGLNQPQHF

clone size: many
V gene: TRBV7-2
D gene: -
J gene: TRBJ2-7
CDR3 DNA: TGTGCCAGCAGCTTAGGGCAGGATTACGAGCAGTACTTC
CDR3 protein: CASSLGQDYEQYF

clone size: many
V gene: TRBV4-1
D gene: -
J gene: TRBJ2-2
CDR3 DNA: TGCGCCAGCAGCCAAGGGGTCGGGGAGCTGTTTTTT
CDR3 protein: CASSQGVGELFF

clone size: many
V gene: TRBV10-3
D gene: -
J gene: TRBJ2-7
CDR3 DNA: TGTGCCATCAGTGAGTCGAGATGGGAGCGCTACGAGCAGTACTTC
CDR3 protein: CAISESRWERYEQYF

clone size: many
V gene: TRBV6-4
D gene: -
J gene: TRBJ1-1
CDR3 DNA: TGTGCCAGCAGCCTACAACAGGGTGGAAGGCCTGAAGCTTTCTTT
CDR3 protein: CASSLQQGGRPEAFF

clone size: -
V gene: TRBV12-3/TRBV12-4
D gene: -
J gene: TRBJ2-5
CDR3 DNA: TGTGCCAGCAGTCGTAATAAAGAGGACCAGTACTTC
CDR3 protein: CASSRNKEDQYF

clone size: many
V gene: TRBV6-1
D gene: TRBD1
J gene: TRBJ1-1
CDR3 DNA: TGTGCCAGCAGTGACCTACAGGGGGGCACTGAAGCTTTCTTT
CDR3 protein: CASSDLQGGTEAFF

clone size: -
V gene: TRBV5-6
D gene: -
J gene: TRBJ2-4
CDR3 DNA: TGTGCCAGCAAGACACGAGCCAAAAACATTCAGTACTTC
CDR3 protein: CASKTRAKNIQYF

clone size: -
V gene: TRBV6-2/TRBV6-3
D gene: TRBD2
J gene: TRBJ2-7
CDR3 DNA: TGTGCCAGCAGTCCAGCGGGAGCTCTCTACGAGCAGTACTTC
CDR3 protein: CASSPAGALYEQYF

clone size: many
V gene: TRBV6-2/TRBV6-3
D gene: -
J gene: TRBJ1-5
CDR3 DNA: TGTGCCAGCAGTTATGGCGTGACGTCCGGGAATCAGCCCCAGCATTTT
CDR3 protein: CASSYGVTSGNQPQHF

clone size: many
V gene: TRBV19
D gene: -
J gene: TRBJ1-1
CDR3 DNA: TGTGCCTCCTCAAGTGGACAGACCCTCATGAACACTGAAGCTTTCTTT
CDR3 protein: CASSSGQTLMNTEAFF

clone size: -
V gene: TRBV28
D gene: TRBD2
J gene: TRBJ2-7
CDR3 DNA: TGTGCCACCTACGGGGGGTCCTACGAGCAGTACTTC
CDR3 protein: CATYGGSYEQYF

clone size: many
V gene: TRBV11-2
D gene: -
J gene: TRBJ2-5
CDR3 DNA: TGTGCCAGCAGCTTATGGGGCAGACGGGAGGAGACCCAGTACTTC
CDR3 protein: CASSLWGRREETQYF

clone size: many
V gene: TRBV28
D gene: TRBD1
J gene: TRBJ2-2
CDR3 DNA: TGTGCCAGCAGTCGGACAGGGGGGGGAACCGGGGAGCTGTTTTTT
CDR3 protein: CASSRTGGGTGELFF

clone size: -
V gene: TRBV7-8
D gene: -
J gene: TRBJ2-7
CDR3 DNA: TGTGCCAGCAGTTCGCGGGTGACCAATCTGGGGCAGTACTTC
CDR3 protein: CASSSRVTNLGQYF

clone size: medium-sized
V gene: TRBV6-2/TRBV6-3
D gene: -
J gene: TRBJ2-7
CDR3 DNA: TGTGCCAGCAGTCTTGACACGACCTACGAGCAGTACTTC
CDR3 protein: CASSLDTTYEQYF

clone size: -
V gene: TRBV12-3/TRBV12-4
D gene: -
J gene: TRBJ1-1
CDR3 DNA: TGTGCCAGCAGTCCCCAACAAGGGAACACTGAAGCTTTCTTT
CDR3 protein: CASSPQQGNTEAFF

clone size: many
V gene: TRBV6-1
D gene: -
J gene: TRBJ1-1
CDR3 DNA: TGTGCCAGCAGTGAAGCGCTTCAGGGGTCGGCGTCGCGAACTGAAGCTTTCTTT
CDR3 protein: CASSEALQGSASRTEAFF

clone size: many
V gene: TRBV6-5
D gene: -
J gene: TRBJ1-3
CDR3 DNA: TGTGCCAGCAGTTACGACATCCCCTCTGGAAACACCATATATTTT
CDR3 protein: CASSYDIPSGNTIYF

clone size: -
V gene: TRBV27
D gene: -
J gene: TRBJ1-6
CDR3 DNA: TGTGCCAGCAGTCAAAACAGCGTTTCACCCCTCCACTTT
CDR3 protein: CASSQNSVSPLHF

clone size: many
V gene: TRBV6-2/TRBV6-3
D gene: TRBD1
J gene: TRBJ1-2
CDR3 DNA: TGTGCCAGCAGTAACGCCGGGACAGGGAACTATGGCTACACCTTC
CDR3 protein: CASSNAGTGNYGYTF